These T cell receptor beta chains were read from a single sample in a study of OX40 agonist ivuxolimab in advanced cancers. The table came from immunoSEQ multiplex PCR; TCRdb's copy has only in-frame clones and leaves some out. The sample includes 40,000 or so clones, around 89% seen only once; the top ten take around 0.56%. The sequencing used CD4+ or CD8+ T cells sorted from blood, collected in a trial of the OX40 agonist ivuxolimab. These receptors came from an adult with an advanced solid tumor such as melanoma, head and neck, liver or kidney cancer. Each CDR3 is given with its conserved first and last residue. The D gene is left open where the match is weak. Rows give clone size only sometimes, using once, few, many, or a class for an expanded clone.

d_gene: .; j_gene: TRBJ1-2; abundance: .; v_gene: TRBV9; CDR3nt: TGTGCCAGCAGCGTAGTGGCTGGGGGCGGCGATGGCTACACCTTC; CDR3aa: CASSVVAGGGDGYTF
d_gene: .; j_gene: TRBJ2-5; abundance: .; v_gene: TRBV5-1; CDR3nt: TGCGCCAGCAGCACGAGGGGGGAAGAGACCCAGTACTTC; CDR3aa: CASSTRGEETQYF
d_gene: TRBD2; j_gene: TRBJ2-1; abundance: .; v_gene: TRBV11-3; CDR3nt: TGTGCCAGCAGCCGGGGGGGGTACAATGAGCAGTTCTTC; CDR3aa: CASSRGGYNEQFF
d_gene: .; j_gene: TRBJ2-3; abundance: .; v_gene: TRBV7-2; CDR3nt: TGTGCCAGCAGCTTATCGGGTGGGGATACGCAGTATTTT; CDR3aa: CASSLSGGDTQYF
d_gene: TRBD2; j_gene: TRBJ2-1; abundance: .; v_gene: TRBV28; CDR3nt: TGTGCCAGCAGTCCCTTGACTAGCGGGGGGCCGGACAATGAGCAGTTCTTC; CDR3aa: CASSPLTSGGPDNEQFF
d_gene: .; j_gene: TRBJ2-7; abundance: .; v_gene: TRBV7-9; CDR3nt: TGTGCCAGCAGTATTCGGGGGGCGAACTACGAGCAGTACTTC; CDR3aa: CASSIRGANYEQYF
d_gene: .; j_gene: TRBJ1-1; abundance: .; v_gene: TRBV6-6; CDR3nt: TGTGCCAGCAGTTACCCGAAGGGGGTGGAAGCTTTCTTT; CDR3aa: CASSYPKGVEAFF
d_gene: TRBD1; j_gene: TRBJ1-5; abundance: .; v_gene: TRBV6-6; CDR3nt: TGTGCCAGCAGTTCGTGGACAGGGTCTGAGCCCCAGCATTTT; CDR3aa: CASSSWTGSEPQHF
d_gene: .; j_gene: TRBJ2-1; abundance: .; v_gene: TRBV7-2; CDR3nt: TGTGCCAGCAGCCGCGTGGGACGCTCCTACAATGAGCAGTTCTTC; CDR3aa: CASSRVGRSYNEQFF
d_gene: TRBD1; j_gene: TRBJ1-5; abundance: .; v_gene: TRBV4-2; CDR3nt: TGTGCCAGCAGCCAAGAGCCGGGACAGGGGGGACAGCCCCAGCATTTT; CDR3aa: CASSQEPGQGGQPQHF
d_gene: .; j_gene: TRBJ1-1; abundance: .; v_gene: TRBV7-9; CDR3nt: TGTGCCAGCAGCCCGAGATATGACATGAACACTGAAGCTTTCTTT; CDR3aa: CASSPRYDMNTEAFF
d_gene: TRBD1; j_gene: TRBJ1-4; abundance: .; v_gene: TRBV5-1; CDR3nt: TGCGCCAGCAGCGCGGGACAGGGTGGAAGTAATGAAAAACTGTTTTTT; CDR3aa: CASSAGQGGSNEKLFF
d_gene: .; j_gene: TRBJ1-1; abundance: .; v_gene: TRBV5-1; CDR3nt: TGCGCCAGCAGCTCGCAGGGCGAAGCTTTCTTT; CDR3aa: CASSSQGEAFF
d_gene: .; j_gene: TRBJ2-1; abundance: .; v_gene: TRBV18; CDR3nt: TGTGCCAGCTCACCTACCCCCGGTGGTAATGAGCAGTTCTTC; CDR3aa: CASSPTPGGNEQFF
d_gene: .; j_gene: TRBJ1-5; abundance: .; v_gene: TRBV18; CDR3nt: TGTGCCAGCTCACCTCCAGGGGATCAGCCCCAGCATTTT; CDR3aa: CASSPPGDQPQHF
d_gene: .; j_gene: TRBJ2-7; abundance: .; v_gene: TRBV11-2; CDR3nt: TGTGCCAGCAGCTTAGTGGGGCCATCCTACGAGCAGTACTTC; CDR3aa: CASSLVGPSYEQYF
d_gene: .; j_gene: TRBJ1-1; abundance: once; v_gene: TRBV7-3; CDR3nt: TGTGCCAGCAGCTTATTAGGAGGAAACACTGAAGCTTTCTTT; CDR3aa: CASSLLGGNTEAFF
d_gene: .; j_gene: TRBJ2-6; abundance: .; v_gene: TRBV7-9; CDR3nt: TGTGCCAGCAGCCTCCCTCCTCGGGGAGCCGGGGCCAACGTCCTGACTTTC; CDR3aa: CASSLPPRGAGANVLTF
d_gene: TRBD1; j_gene: TRBJ1-2; abundance: .; v_gene: TRBV11-1; CDR3nt: TGTGCCAGCAGCTACCGGGACAGCTATGGCTACACCTTC; CDR3aa: CASSYRDSYGYTF
d_gene: .; j_gene: TRBJ2-7; abundance: .; v_gene: TRBV19; CDR3nt: TGTGCCAGTAGTAAGGGGGTGGTAGGCTACGAGCAGTACTTC; CDR3aa: CASSKGVVGYEQYF
d_gene: .; j_gene: TRBJ2-1; abundance: .; v_gene: TRBV9; CDR3nt: TGTGCCAGCAGCGTAGCTGGGAGCAATGAGCAGTTCTTC; CDR3aa: CASSVAGSNEQFF
d_gene: .; j_gene: TRBJ2-2; abundance: .; v_gene: TRBV11-2; CDR3nt: TGTGCCAGCAGCTTACTTCGACAGGGAGGTGCCGGGGAGCTGTTTTTT; CDR3aa: CASSLLRQGGAGELFF